This T cell receptor beta chain was sequenced for a study of technical replicates of blood from four donors. Assay used: immunoSEQ multiplex PCR; TCRdb lists only in-frame clones, some missing. The table records about 80,000 clones, approximately 96% of them present only once. Germline loops: CDR1 MDHEN, CDR2 SYDVKM. The V gene end was trimmed by 3 bases and the J gene end by 3 bases; junction bases not matched to a gene: 5. The CDR3 has 14 amino acids. The chain has TRBV28 and TRBJ2-7; 7 bases match TRBD1. Sequencing was carried out using T cells isolated from PBMCs. The clonotype was recovered from a human donor in good health. CDR3 sequence reads: CASSLGQSLYEQYF. CDR3 bases: TGTGCCAGCAGTTTGGGACAGTCCCTCTACGAGCAGTACTTC. Full variable domain (missing parts from reference TRBV28 and TRBJ2-7): DVKVTQSSRYLVKRTGEKVFLECVQDMDHENMFWYRQDPGLGLRLIYFSYDVKMKEKGDIPEGYSVSREKKERFSLILESASTNQTSMYLCASSLGQSLYEQYFGPGTRLTVT.